These T cell receptor beta chains were read from a single sample in a study of T cell changes during pregnancy in multiple sclerosis. Only in-frame clones appear in the TCRdb table, and some are missing; sequencing was by immunoSEQ multiplex PCR. The sample carries fewer than 95,000 clones, about 90% recorded once. The sequenced sample was peripheral blood, obtained in the first trimester of pregnancy. The receptors shown here come from a female donor in good health, enrolled as a control in a pregnancy study. CDR3s leave out the opening cysteine and the closing phenylalanine or tryptophan. Fields, in order: J gene, V gene, CDR3 protein.

J: TRBJ2-3; V: TRBV7-9; CDR3: ASSMSGTGTDTQY
J: TRBJ1-2; V: TRBV5-6; CDR3: ASSLVTGALYGYT
J: TRBJ2-1; V: TRBV25-1; CDR3: ASSALSSGLHNEQF
J: TRBJ2-7; V: TRBV11-2; CDR3: ASSLVEREQY
J: TRBJ2-3; V: TRBV4-2; CDR3: ASSQGTGGDTDTQY
J: TRBJ2-7; V: TRBV5-1; CDR3: ASSTTVGYEQY
J: TRBJ2-5; V: TRBV7-8; CDR3: ASSLGTGVGETQY
J: TRBJ2-7; V: TRBV19; CDR3: ASSTGGFGEQY
J: TRBJ2-5; V: TRBV2; CDR3: ASLRSPDRPQETQY
J: TRBJ2-2; V: TRBV19; CDR3: ASGGGWGTGELF
J: TRBJ2-5; V: TRBV27; CDR3: ASSSSANTETQY
J: TRBJ2-1; V: TRBV11-3; CDR3: ASSLTGGWNEQF
J: TRBJ2-1; V: TRBV27; CDR3: ASRDRAAHNGEQF
J: TRBJ2-6; V: TRBV5-1; CDR3: ASSSTRQGDVLT
J: TRBJ1-5; V: TRBV27; CDR3: ASSLAGTGGVTQPQH
J: TRBJ2-7; V: TRBV6-6; CDR3: ASRGSGEQY
J: TRBJ1-1; V: TRBV7-9; CDR3: ASSLWPGADTEAF
J: TRBJ1-4; V: TRBV5-5; CDR3: ASSLPVPGLGEKLF
J: TRBJ2-5; V: TRBV5-1; CDR3: ASSLTGDRETQY
J: TRBJ2-7; V: TRBV27; CDR3: ASSFSSYEQY
J: TRBJ2-7; V: TRBV2; CDR3: ASSGRGTSGSSYEQY
J: TRBJ1-1; V: TRBV27; CDR3: ASSPRGLNTEAF
J: TRBJ2-2; V: TRBV5-5; CDR3: ASSLLGGNTGELF
J: TRBJ1-3; V: TRBV4-1; CDR3: ASSQEGISDTIY
J: TRBJ2-7; V: TRBV7-2; CDR3: ASSGGFDEQY
J: TRBJ2-1; V: TRBV6-5; CDR3: ASTSGNFYNEQF
J: TRBJ2-7; V: TRBV5-1; CDR3: ASSPDRVEQY
J: .; V: TRBV1; CDR3: TSSQEIPSSYEQY
J: TRBJ2-7; V: TRBV6-5; CDR3: ASSYSRTSATYEQY
J: TRBJ1-1; V: TRBV10-2; CDR3: ASSESPSVYTEAF
J: TRBJ1-5; V: TRBV2; CDR3: ASSVEGAGQPQH
J: TRBJ2-1; V: TRBV29-1; CDR3: SVEKGVSNEQF
J: TRBJ2-2; V: TRBV13; CDR3: ASSAQKNTGELF
J: TRBJ2-2; V: TRBV5-1; CDR3: ASSLDRSSTGELF
J: TRBJ2-3; V: TRBV28; CDR3: ASSETDTQY
J: TRBJ2-4; V: TRBV6-1; CDR3: ASTTGTSKNIQY
J: TRBJ2-3; V: TRBV16; CDR3: ASSQRDNTQY
J: TRBJ1-1; V: TRBV2; CDR3: ASSEGGNTEAF
J: TRBJ2-2; V: TRBV28; CDR3: ASSLDDSFLNTGELF
J: TRBJ1-5; V: TRBV6-1; CDR3: ASTTEYSNQPQH
J: TRBJ2-2; V: TRBV5-4; CDR3: ASSQIGQASTGELF
J: TRBJ2-1; V: TRBV5-1; CDR3: ASSLEGLAGNEQF
J: TRBJ2-7; V: TRBV7-8; CDR3: ASSLYFAGGTSYEQY
J: TRBJ2-1; V: TRBV2; CDR3: ASIGTSGRQRSYNEQF
J: TRBJ2-7; V: TRBV13; CDR3: ASSLGVQAYEQY
J: TRBJ2-7; V: TRBV7-9; CDR3: ASSRAREGYEQY
J: TRBJ2-1; V: TRBV2; CDR3: ASSTPLAGSTNEQF
J: TRBJ2-7; V: TRBV2; CDR3: ASSIPSSYEQY
J: TRBJ2-7; V: TRBV14; CDR3: ASSHGRGSSYEQY
J: TRBJ2-7; V: TRBV28; CDR3: ASSLQGDSYEQY
J: TRBJ1-5; V: TRBV19; CDR3: ASSPAGSAFRHQPQH
J: TRBJ2-1; V: TRBV27; CDR3: ASSRLIGTSGNYIDYNEQF
J: TRBJ2-1; V: TRBV2; CDR3: ASSVGSSGEQF
J: TRBJ1-5; V: TRBV5-8; CDR3: ASSSRTGVNQPQH
J: TRBJ1-2; V: TRBV28; CDR3: ASTLTGGRYGYT
J: TRBJ1-1; V: TRBV28; CDR3: ASSLSAGGLLEAF
J: TRBJ2-7; V: TRBV28; CDR3: ASSPQYEQY
J: TRBJ2-7; V: TRBV2; CDR3: ASSWTSGIYEQY
J: TRBJ2-7; V: TRBV6-5; CDR3: ASRNSGSRSYEQY